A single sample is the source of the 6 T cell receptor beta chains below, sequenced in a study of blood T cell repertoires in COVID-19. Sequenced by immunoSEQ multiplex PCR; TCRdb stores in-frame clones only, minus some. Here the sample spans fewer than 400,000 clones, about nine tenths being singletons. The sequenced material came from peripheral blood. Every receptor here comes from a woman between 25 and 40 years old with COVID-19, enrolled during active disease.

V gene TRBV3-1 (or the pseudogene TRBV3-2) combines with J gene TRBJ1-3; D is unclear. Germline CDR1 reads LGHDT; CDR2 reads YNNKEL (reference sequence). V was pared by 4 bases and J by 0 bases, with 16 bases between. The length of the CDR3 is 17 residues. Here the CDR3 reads CASSPQRIEISGNTIYF. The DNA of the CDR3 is TGTGCCAGCAGCCCCCAGCGGATCGAGATCTCTGGAAACACCATATATTTT.

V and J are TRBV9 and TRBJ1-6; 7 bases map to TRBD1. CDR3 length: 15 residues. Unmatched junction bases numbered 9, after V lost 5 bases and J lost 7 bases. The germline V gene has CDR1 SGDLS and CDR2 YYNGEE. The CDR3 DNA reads TGTGCCAGCAGAAAGACCGGGACAGAGAATTCACCCCTCCACTTT. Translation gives CASRKTGTENSPLHF.

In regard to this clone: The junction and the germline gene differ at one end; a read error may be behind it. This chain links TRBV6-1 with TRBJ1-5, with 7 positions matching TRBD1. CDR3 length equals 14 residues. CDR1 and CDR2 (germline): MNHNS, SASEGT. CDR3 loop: CASSEAGGKQPQHF. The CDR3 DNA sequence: TGTGCCAGCAGTGAAGCAGGGGGCAAGCAGCCCCAGCATTTT.

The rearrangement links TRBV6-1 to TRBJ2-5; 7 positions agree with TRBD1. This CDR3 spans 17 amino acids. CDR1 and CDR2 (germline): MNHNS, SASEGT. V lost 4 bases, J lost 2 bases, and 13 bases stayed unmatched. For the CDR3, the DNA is TGTGCCAGCAGTGGACAGGGAATCCGAGGGGCACAAGAGACCCAGTACTTC. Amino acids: CASSGQGIRGAQETQYF.

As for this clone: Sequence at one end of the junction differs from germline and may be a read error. The CDR3 nucleotides read TGTGCCAGCAGATTAGAGGGGACAGGGCGTAATGGCTACACCTTC. Amino acids: CASRLEGTGRNGYTF. V usage is TRBV7-9 and J usage is TRBJ1-2; TRBD1 matches 9 bases. There are 15 residues in the CDR3. CDR1 and CDR2 (germline): SEHNR, FQNEAQ (reference sequence).

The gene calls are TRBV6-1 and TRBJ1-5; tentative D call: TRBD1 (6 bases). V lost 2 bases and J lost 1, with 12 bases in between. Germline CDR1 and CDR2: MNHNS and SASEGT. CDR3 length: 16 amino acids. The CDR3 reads CASSELGQFSNQPQHF. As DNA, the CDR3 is TGTGCCAGCAGTGAATTAGGACAGTTCAGCAATCAGCCCCAGCATTTT.